Shown below are 19 T cell receptor beta chains from a single sample sequenced in a study of OX40 agonist ivuxolimab in advanced cancers. This table comes from immunoSEQ multiplex PCR, and its TCRdb copy is limited to in-frame clones, with some not included. The sample lists approximately 60,000 clones, roughly 82% occurring once. Sample: CD4+ or CD8+ T cells sorted from blood, taken in a trial of the OX40 agonist ivuxolimab. Receptors were obtained from an adult with an advanced solid tumor such as melanoma, head and neck, liver or kidney cancer.

This sequence joins TRBV6-1 and TRBJ2-2; tentatively, D is TRBD1 or TRBD2 (5 bases each). CDR1 is MNHNS and CDR2 is SASEGT in the germline V gene. The length of the CDR3 is 12 residues. The ends were cut back, 10 bases at V and 5 bases at J, with 11 bases in the middle. CDR3 residues: CATQEGTGELFF. The CDR3 coding sequence is TGTGCCACCCAAGAGGGGACCGGGGAGCTGTTTTTT.

This clone appeared a single time. This chain links TRBV14 with TRBJ2-1; 7 positions agree with TRBD2. Losses at the gene ends were 8 bases for V and 1 base for J; bases not matched to a gene: 5. This CDR3 spans 14 amino acids. CDR1 is SGHDN, CDR2 FVKESK, per germline. The CDR3 is CASDRGGSYNEQFF. In DNA form, the CDR3 reads TGTGCCAGCGATCGCGGGGGTTCCTACAATGAGCAGTTCTTC.

This clone was observed a few times. The chain employs TRBV4-1 and TRBJ2-1; unclear D gene. Germline CDR1 MGHRA, CDR2 YSYEKL. The CDR3 extends over 16 amino acids. The V and J ends lost 0 bases and 6 bases respectively, with 15 bases between them. CDR3 in amino acids: CASSQEERSARNEQFF. DNA for the CDR3: TGCGCCAGCAGCCAAGAGGAGAGATCGGCTCGCAATGAGCAGTTCTTC.

V and J are TRBV12-5 and TRBJ1-1; D is undetermined. Trimming took off 6 bases at V and 0 bases at J, with 8 bases between the two ends. The length of the CDR3 is 13 residues. Germline CDR1 and CDR2: LGHNT and FRNRAP. The CDR3 DNA reads as TGTGCTAGTGGGTGGGAATTGAACACTGAAGCTTTCTTT. Protein product: CASGWELNTEAFF.

This clone appeared once. This CDR3 is CASSLEFPGLRYNEQFF. CDR3 nucleotide sequence: TGTGCCAGCAGCTTAGAGTTCCCGGGGCTCAGATACAATGAGCAGTTCTTC. The gene calls are TRBV7-7 and TRBJ2-1; D may match TRBD1 or TRBD2 (5 bases each). The V and J ends lost 1 base and 4 bases respectively, with 17 bases between them. The CDR3 covers 17 residues. Germline V gene data show CDR1 as SSHAT and CDR2 as FNYEAQ (reference sequence).

V gene TRBV5-1 combines with J gene TRBJ1-2, with 9 bases matching TRBD1. There are 20 residues in the CDR3. CDR1 is SGHRS, CDR2 YFSETQ, per germline. V lost 0 bases and J lost 1; bases outside the gene matches: 16. For the CDR3, the DNA is TGCGCCAGCAGCTTGGCGGGGCCGGGACAGGGCCGACTGAGTAACTATGGCTACACCTTC. It yields the protein CASSLAGPGQGRLSNYGYTF.

The chain uses TRBV6-6 and TRBJ1-4, with D unresolved. The length of the CDR3 is 15 residues. From germline, CDR1 is MNHNY and CDR2 SVGAGI (reference sequence). The V gene lost 2 bases and the J gene lost 5 bases, with 12 bases spanning the gap. As DNA, the CDR3 is TGTGCCAGCAGTTACGGACGGAAAAGAAATGAAAAACTGTTTTTT. It is translated as CASSYGRKRNEKLFF.

This clone has a single count. This sequence joins TRBV7-3 and TRBJ2-1; D remains unclear. This CDR3 contains 11 residues. The ends were cut back, 5 bases at V and 8 bases at J, with 7 bases in the middle. CDR1 and CDR2 from the germline V gene are SGHTA and FQGTGA. The CDR3 DNA reads as TGTGCCAGCAGCCCCGGGCATGAGCAGTTCTTC. This translates into CASSPGHEQFF.

The V call is TRBV6-6, the J call TRBJ1-6; a weak D match, TRBD1 (6 bases). This CDR3 has 14 amino acids. Germline CDR1 is MNHNY and CDR2 is SVGAGI (reference sequence). The V end lost 4 bases, the J end lost 4 bases, and 8 bases lay between the germline ends. The CDR3 sequence: CASSSRGYNSPLHF. CDR3 nucleotides: TGTGCCAGCAGTTCCAGGGGATATAATTCACCCCTCCACTTT.

The chain employs TRBV7-9 and TRBJ2-7; D is undetermined. CDR1 is SEHNR and CDR2 is FQNEAQ in the germline V gene (reference sequence). The V end lost 4 bases, the J end lost 7 bases, and 17 bases lay between the germline ends. The CDR3 has 14 amino acids. CDR3: CASSSPGIFPEQYF. CDR3 sequence (DNA): TGTGCCAGCAGCTCCCCTGGGATTTTTCCTGAGCAGTACTTC.

The rearrangement uses TRBV18 and TRBJ2-2; a weak D match, TRBD1 (6 bases). CDR1 is KGHSH, CDR2 LQKENI, per germline. V lost 3 bases, J lost 0 bases, and 11 bases lay in between. The CDR3 is 16 amino acids. The CDR3 DNA reads TGTGCCAGCTCACCTCCAGGGGTATCGAACACCGGGGAGCTGTTTTTT. Its translation is CASSPPGVSNTGELFF.

The V and J genes are TRBV7-6 and TRBJ2-3; possible D gene TRBD1, 6 bases. The CDR3 runs to 14 residues. Germline values: CDR1 SGHVS, CDR2 FNYEAQ. The germline V and J ends were trimmed by 2 bases and 5 bases, with 11 bases remaining between them. The CDR3 DNA follows: TGTGCCAGCAGCTTATTTCAGGGGATAGATACGCAGTATTTT. Translated, it gives CASSLFQGIDTQYF.

J is TRBJ2-1 and V is TRBV7-9; possibly TRBD2 for D (5 bases). Germline CDR1 reads SEHNR; CDR2 reads FQNEAQ (reference sequence). V lost 8 bases and J 6 bases, leaving 17 bases between the germline ends. There are 14 residues in the CDR3. The CDR3 reads CASPLGESGNEQFF. CDR3 nucleotides: TGTGCCAGCCCTCTTGGGGAAAGCGGCAATGAGCAGTTCTTC.

V gene TRBV27 combines with J gene TRBJ2-1; 7 positions match TRBD2. Per the germline V gene, CDR1 is MNHEY and CDR2 is SMNVEV (reference sequence). This CDR3 comprises 16 residues. The junction had 17 bases not matched to a gene; V was cut back by 5 bases and J by 10 bases. The CDR3 coding sequence is TGTGCCAGCAGTCACTCTAGCGGAGTCAACCTCAGGGAGCAGTTCTTC. Residues: CASSHSSGVNLREQFF.

This clone was observed a handful of times. The chain uses TRBV29-1 and TRBJ1-3; D is unclear. With 4 bases removed from V and 8 bases from J, the gap between germline ends came to 6 bases. The CDR3 covers 10 residues. Germline assignment: CDR1 SQVTM and CDR2 ANQGSEA. This CDR3 reads CSVVGDTIYF. For the CDR3, the DNA is TGCAGCGTTGTTGGGGACACCATATATTTT.

The table lists this clone with a count of one. CDR3 region: CASTSGPYNEQFF. The DNA of the CDR3 is TGTGCCAGCACTTCGGGACCGTACAATGAGCAGTTCTTC. The chain is built from TRBV6-5 and TRBJ2-1; D may correspond to TRBD1 or TRBD2 (5 bases each). Trimming left V 7 bases short and J 4 bases short, with 11 bases between. The CDR3 extends over 13 amino acids. The germline gives CDR1 MNHEY, CDR2 SVGAGI.

The V gene is TRBV2, the J gene TRBJ2-1; the match to TRBD1 covers 9 bases. CDR1 is SNHLY and CDR2 is FYNNEI in the germline V gene. Unmatched junction bases numbered 5, after V lost 4 bases and J lost 4 bases. This CDR3 is built from 15 residues. CDR3 amino acids: CASSGGDRAYNEQFF. Here the CDR3 DNA reads TGTGCCAGCAGTGGGGGGGACAGGGCTTACAATGAGCAGTTCTTC. Drawing the rest from reference TRBV2 and TRBJ2-1, the complete variable domain is EPEVTQTPSHQVTQMGQEVILRCVPISNHLYFYWYRQILGQKVEFLVSFYNNEISEKSEIFDDQFSVERPDGSNFTLKIRSTKLEDSAMYFCASSGGDRAYNEQFFGPGTRLTVL.

The rearrangement links TRBV5-1 to TRBJ2-3; 9 nucleotides line up with TRBD1. The J segment lost 2 bases and the V segment lost 3 bases, leaving 7 bases of the junction unmatched. The CDR3 length is 16 residues. Germline V gives CDR1 SGHRS, CDR2 YFSETQ. The chain's CDR3 is CASSSGTGINTDTQYF. CDR3 bases: TGCGCCAGCAGCTCCGGGACAGGGATAAACACAGATACGCAGTATTTT.

The V call is TRBV4-3, the J call TRBJ1-1, with D unresolved. Germline V CDR1 and CDR2: LGHNA, YSLEER. This CDR3 is built from 13 residues. The V end lost 2 bases, the J end lost 3 bases, and 7 bases lay between the germline ends. Written as DNA, the CDR3 is TGCGCCAGCAGCCAAAGAAGGGACACTGAAGCTTTCTTT. Its protein product is CASSQRRDTEAFF.